This is a list of T cell receptor beta chains from one sample in a study of blood T cell repertoires in COVID-19. Here immunoSEQ multiplex PCR was the method, and the copy in TCRdb shows in-frame clones only, minus some. The sample has 300,000 to 400,000 clones; around 90% are singletons. Input material: PBMCs or T cells enriched from blood (not recorded which). The receptors here all came from a man between 60 and 75 years old who had recovered from COVID-19. CDR3s leave out the opening cysteine and the closing phenylalanine or tryptophan. Only some rows state a clone size, as once, few, many or a class for expanded clones.

TRBV5-5 once ASTWGDRDGQPQH
TRBV11-2 NA ASSLLAGAADEQY
TRBV27 NA ASSVGGRYTEAF
TRBV19 NA ASSIGIGTWDGYT
TRBV19 NA ASSDTGPREPQH
TRBV7-9 once ASSQYGYT
TRBV15 NA ATSSDRGNQPQH
TRBV30 NA AWSAPGQANFKQY
TRBV5-5 NA ASSSSPRVPYGYT
TRBV10-1 NA ASSESDKGQGYNSPLH
TRBV6-5 NA ASSYWTSAGELF
TRBV11-2 NA ASSLLLGQNNYEQY
TRBV21-1 NA ASSKAGKDGDEKLF
TRBV30 NA AWNKVAGNQPQH
TRBV9 NA ASSVGQANTEAF